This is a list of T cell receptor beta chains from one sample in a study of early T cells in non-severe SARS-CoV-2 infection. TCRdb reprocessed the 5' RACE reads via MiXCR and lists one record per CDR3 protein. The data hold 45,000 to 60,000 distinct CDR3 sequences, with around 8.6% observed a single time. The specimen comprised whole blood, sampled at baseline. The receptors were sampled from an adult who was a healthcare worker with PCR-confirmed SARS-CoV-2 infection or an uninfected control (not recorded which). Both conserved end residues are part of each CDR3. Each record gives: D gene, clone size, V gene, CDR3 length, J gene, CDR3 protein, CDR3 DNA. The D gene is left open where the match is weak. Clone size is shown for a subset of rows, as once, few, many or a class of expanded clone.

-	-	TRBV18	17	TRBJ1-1	CASSPGAVALGYTEAFF	TGTGCCAGCTCACCAGGGGCTGTCGCCCTGGGGTACACTGAAGCTTTCTTT
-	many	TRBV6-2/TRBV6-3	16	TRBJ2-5	CASSYREGEPQETQYF	TGTGCCAGCAGTTATCGTGAAGGGGAACCCCAAGAGACCCAGTACTTC
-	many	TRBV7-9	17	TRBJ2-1	CASISPRRGGSADEQFF	TGTGCCAGCATCTCCCCCCGGAGAGGGGGTAGTGCGGATGAGCAGTTCTTC
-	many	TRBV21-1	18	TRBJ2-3	CASSKESVAGAYTDTQYF	TGTGCCAGCAGCAAAGAGAGTGTCGCGGGGGCCTACACAGATACGCAGTATTTT
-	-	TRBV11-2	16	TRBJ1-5	CASSLDIGGNKQPQHF	TGTGCCAGCAGCTTAGATATCGGGGGCAACAAACAGCCCCAGCATTTT
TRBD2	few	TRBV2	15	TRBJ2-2	CASGTGTSVTGELFF	TGTGCCAGCGGCACCGGGACTAGCGTAACCGGGGAGCTGTTTTTT
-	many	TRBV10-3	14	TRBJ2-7	CAISPQGTAYEQYF	TGTGCCATCAGTCCACAGGGCACGGCCTACGAGCAGTACTTC
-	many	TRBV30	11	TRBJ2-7	CAWSLLYEQYF	TGTGCCTGGAGCCTCCTATACGAGCAGTACTTC
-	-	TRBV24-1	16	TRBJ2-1	CATSVGGGSSYNEQFF	TGTGCCACCAGTGTCGGTGGAGGGAGCTCCTACAATGAGCAGTTCTTC
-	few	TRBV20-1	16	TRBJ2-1	CSAEPRLESSYNEQFF	TGCAGTGCTGAACCAAGACTAGAGAGCTCCTACAATGAGCAGTTCTTC
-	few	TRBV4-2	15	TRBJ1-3	CASSEEEGSGNTIYF	TGTGCCAGCAGCGAAGAAGAGGGATCTGGAAACACCATATATTTT
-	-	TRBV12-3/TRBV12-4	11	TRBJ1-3	CASLGEYTIYF	TGTGCCAGCTTGGGGGAGTACACCATATATTTT
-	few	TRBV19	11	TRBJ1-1	CAIRRNTEAFF	TGTGCCATCAGACGGAACACTGAAGCTTTCTTT
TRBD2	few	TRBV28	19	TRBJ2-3	CASTAPGLAALGGTDTQYF	TGTGCCAGCACCGCCCCGGGACTAGCGGCATTGGGGGGCACAGATACGCAGTATTTT
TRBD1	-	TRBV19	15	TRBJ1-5	CASTQQGDSNQPQHF	TGTGCCAGTACTCAACAGGGGGATAGCAATCAGCCCCAGCATTTT
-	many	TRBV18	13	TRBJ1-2	CASSPRDVDGYTF	TGTGCCAGCTCACCAAGGGATGTGGATGGCTACACCTTC
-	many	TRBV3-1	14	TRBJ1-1	CASSQDSWNTEAFF	TGTGCCAGCAGCCAAGACAGCTGGAACACTGAAGCTTTCTTT
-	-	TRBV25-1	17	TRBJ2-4	CASSESGQGRRKNIQYF	TGTGCCAGCAGTGAAAGTGGGCAGGGTAGAAGGAAAAACATTCAGTACTTC
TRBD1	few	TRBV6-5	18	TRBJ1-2	CASSYPTQGGGFVYGYTF	TGTGCCAGCAGTTACCCAACACAGGGGGGAGGCTTCGTCTATGGCTACACCTTC
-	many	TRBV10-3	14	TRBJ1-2	CAISLQGMSYGYTF	TGTGCCATCAGTTTGCAGGGGATGAGTTATGGCTACACCTTC
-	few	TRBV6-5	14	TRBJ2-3	CASRFGRSTDTQYF	TGTGCCAGCAGATTCGGACGGAGCACAGATACGCAGTATTTT
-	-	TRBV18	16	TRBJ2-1	CASSPRSSRDINEQFF	TGTGCCAGCTCACCACGGTCCTCTAGGGATATCAATGAGCAGTTCTTC
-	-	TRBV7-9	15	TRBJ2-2	CASSLLDGGSGELFF	TGTGCCAGCAGCTTACTGGACGGAGGGTCCGGGGAGCTGTTTTTT
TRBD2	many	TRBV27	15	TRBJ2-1	CASSLLAGAYNEQFF	TGTGCCAGCAGTTTACTAGCGGGAGCTTACAATGAGCAGTTCTTC
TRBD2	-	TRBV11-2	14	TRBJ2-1	CASSASGLGNEQFF	TGTGCCAGCAGCGCATCGGGACTAGGAAATGAGCAGTTCTTC
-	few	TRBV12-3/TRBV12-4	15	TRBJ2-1	CATSKRVSSYNEQFF	TGTGCCACCTCTAAGCGGGTTTCGTCCTACAATGAGCAGTTCTTC
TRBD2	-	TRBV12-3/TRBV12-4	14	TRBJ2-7	CASSRTSDSYEQYF	TGTGCCAGCAGCCGCACTAGCGACTCCTACGAGCAGTACTTC
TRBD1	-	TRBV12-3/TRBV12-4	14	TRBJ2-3	CASSFEGAPDTQNF	TGTGCCAGCAGTTTTGAGGGGGCGCCGGATACGCAGAATTTT
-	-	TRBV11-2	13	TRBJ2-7	CASSLTDAYEQYF	TGTGCCAGCAGCTTAACAGACGCCTACGAGCAGTACTTC
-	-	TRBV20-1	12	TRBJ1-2	CSARGHHYGYTF	TGCAGTGCTAGAGGTCACCACTATGGCTACACCTTC
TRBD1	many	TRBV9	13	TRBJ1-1	CASARQGDTEAFF	TGTGCCTCAGCACGACAGGGAGACACTGAAGCTTTCTTT
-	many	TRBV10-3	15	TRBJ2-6	CAISYTGLGANVLTF	TGTGCCATCAGTTACACAGGGTTGGGGGCCAACGTCCTGACTTTC
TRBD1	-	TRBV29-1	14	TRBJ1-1	CSAFGQGVGTEAFF	TGCAGCGCATTCGGACAGGGGGTTGGCACTGAAGCTTTCTTT
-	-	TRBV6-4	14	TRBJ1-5	CASSDSFSNQPQHF	TGTGCCAGCAGTGACAGCTTTAGCAATCAGCCCCAGCATTTT
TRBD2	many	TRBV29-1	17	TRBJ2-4	CSVETSGDTVAKNIQYF	TGCAGCGTTGAAACTAGCGGGGATACGGTAGCCAAAAACATTCAGTACTTC
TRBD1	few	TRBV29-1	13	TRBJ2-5	CSVRTGGQETQYF	TGCAGCGTCCGGACAGGGGGCCAAGAGACCCAGTACTTC
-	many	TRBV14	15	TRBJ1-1	CATRGRPWGSTEAFF	TGTGCCACCCGAGGGAGGCCCTGGGGAAGCACTGAAGCTTTCTTT
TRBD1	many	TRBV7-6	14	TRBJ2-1	CASSPWDRTNEQFF	TGTGCCAGCAGCCCATGGGACAGAACTAATGAGCAGTTCTTC
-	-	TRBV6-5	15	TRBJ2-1	CAVRAQDSSGNEQFF	TGTGCCGTCCGAGCGCAGGACAGTTCTGGCAATGAGCAGTTCTTC
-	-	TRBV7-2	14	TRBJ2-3	CASSQGVSSYTQYF	TGTGCCAGCAGCCAAGGAGTGTCTAGTTATACGCAGTATTTT